This TCR beta chain appears in the sequencing data of a study of cytomegalovirus exposure and HLA in healthy donors. The method was immunoSEQ multiplex PCR; TCRdb's version includes in-frame clones alone and lacks a portion of them. The data contain about 200,000 clones, roughly 84% of them seen just once; the ten biggest clones take up more than 1.5%. V dropped 4 bases and J dropped 4; count of bases not matched to a gene: 7. The CDR3 has 16 amino acids. CDR1 MGHRA and CDR2 YSYEKL come from the germline V gene. Sequenced: PBMCs. V and J are TRBV4-1 and TRBJ2-3, with 11 bases aligning to TRBD2. This receptor was taken from a woman under 30 in good health and CMV-seropositive. In nucleotides, the CDR3 is TGCGCCAGCAGCCCATTAGCGGGAGGGCCTGCAGATACGCAGTATTTT. Its translation is CASSPLAGGPADTQYF.